This record looks at one TCR beta chain sequence and its context. This sample is part of a study of T cell responses to AZD1222 COVID-19 vaccine. The CDR3 consists of 15 residues. Germline-derived CDR1 and CDR2 are MDHEN and SYDVKM. The V end lost 6 bases, the J end lost 5 bases, and 17 bases lay between the germline ends. Profiling relied on immunoSEQ multiplex PCR, and the TCRdb table lists in-frame clones only, not all of them. The profile covers about 150,000 clones, with 80% to 95% appearing a single time and about 3.7% taken by the ten largest. The receptor was isolated from an adult in good health. The chain links TRBV28 to TRBJ1-5; perhaps TRBD1 as D (6 bases). Sequences were derived from peripheral blood, sampled on day 0 of AZD1222 vaccination. CDR3 sequence (DNA): TGTGCCAGCAGACCGATCACAGGGAATCATCAGCCCCAGCATTTT. It yields the protein CASRPITGNHQPQHF.